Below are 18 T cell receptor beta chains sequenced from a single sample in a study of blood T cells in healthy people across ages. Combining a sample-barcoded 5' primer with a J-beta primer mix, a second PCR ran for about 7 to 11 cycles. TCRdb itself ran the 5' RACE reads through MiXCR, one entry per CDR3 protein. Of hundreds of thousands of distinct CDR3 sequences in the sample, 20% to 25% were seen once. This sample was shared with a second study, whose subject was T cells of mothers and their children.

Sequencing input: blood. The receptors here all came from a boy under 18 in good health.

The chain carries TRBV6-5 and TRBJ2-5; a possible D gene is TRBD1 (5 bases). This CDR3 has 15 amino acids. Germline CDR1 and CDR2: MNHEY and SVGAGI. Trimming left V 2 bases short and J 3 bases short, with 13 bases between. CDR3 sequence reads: CASSYGFDSKETQYF. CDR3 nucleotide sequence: TGTGCCAGCAGTTACGGGTTCGACAGCAAAGAGACCCAGTACTTC.

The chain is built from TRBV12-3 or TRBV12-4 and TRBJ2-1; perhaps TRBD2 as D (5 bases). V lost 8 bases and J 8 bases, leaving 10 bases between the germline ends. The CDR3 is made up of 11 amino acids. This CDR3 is CASGSGDEQFF. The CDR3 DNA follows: TGTGCCAGCGGGAGCGGCGATGAGCAGTTCTTC.

Written as DNA, the CDR3 is TGTGCCAGCAGCTTATCAGGGGGCGGTTCACCCCTCCACTTT. This sequence encodes CASSLSGGGSPLHF. The chain recombines TRBV7-3 with TRBJ1-6; 8 bases agree with TRBD1. V was clipped by 2 bases and J by 9 bases; unmatched bases: 3. The CDR3 runs 14 residues. CDR1 and CDR2 (germline): SGHTA, FQGTGA. The variable domain in full, completed from reference TRBV7-3 and TRBJ1-6, reads GAGVSQTPSNKVTEKGKYVELRCDPISGHTALYWYRQSLGQGPEFLIYFQGTGAADDSGLPNDRFFAVRPEGSVSTLKIQRTERGDSAVYLCASSLSGGGSPLHFGNGTRLTVT.

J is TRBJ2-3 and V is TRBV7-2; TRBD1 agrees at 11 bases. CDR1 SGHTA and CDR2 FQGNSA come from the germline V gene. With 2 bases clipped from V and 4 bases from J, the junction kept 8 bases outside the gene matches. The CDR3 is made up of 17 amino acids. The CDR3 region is CASSLLRTGGGADTQYF. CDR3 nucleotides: TGTGCCAGCAGCTTACTCCGGACAGGGGGCGGTGCAGATACGCAGTATTTT. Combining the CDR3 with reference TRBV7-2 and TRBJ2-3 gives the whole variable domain GAGVSQSPSNKVTEKGKDVELRCDPISGHTALYWYRQSLGQGLEFLIYFQGNSAPDKSGLPSDRFSAERTGGSVSTLTIQRTQQEDSAVYLCASSLLRTGGGADTQYFGPGTRLTVL.

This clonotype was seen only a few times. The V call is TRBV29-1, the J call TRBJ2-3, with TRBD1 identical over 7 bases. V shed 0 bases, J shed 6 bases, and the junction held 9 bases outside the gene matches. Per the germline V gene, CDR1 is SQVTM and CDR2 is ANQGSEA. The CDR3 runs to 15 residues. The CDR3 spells CSVEDGGQLSDTQYF. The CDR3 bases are TGCAGCGTTGAAGATGGGGGACAGCTTAGTGATACGCAGTATTTT.

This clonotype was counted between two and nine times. For the CDR3, the DNA is TGCGCCAGCAGCCACCACGAGGGTTACGAGCAGTACTTC. Protein: CASSHHEGYEQYF. This chain joins TRBV4-3 and TRBJ2-7, with D possibly being TRBD2 (5 bases). V was pared by 3 bases and J by 4 bases, with 10 bases between. The CDR3 sequence is 13 residues long. Germline loops: CDR1 LGHNA, CDR2 YSLEER.

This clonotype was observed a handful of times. The CDR3 DNA follows: TGTGCCTCCGCCGAGCGGGAGGGACGAGATACGCAGTATTTT. This translates into CASAEREGRDTQYF. The chain is built from TRBV2 and TRBJ2-3, with 10 bases that match TRBD2. Germline trimming cut 11 bases from V and 5 bases from J; bases unmatched to any gene: 10. Germline CDR1 SNHLY, CDR2 FYNNEI. The CDR3 runs to 14 residues. Full variable domain (remainder filled in from reference TRBV2 and TRBJ2-3): EPEVTQTPSHQVTQMGQEVILRCVPISNHLYFYWYRQILGQKVEFLVSFYNNEISEKSEIFDDQFSVERPDGSNFTLKIRSTKLEDSAMYFCASAEREGRDTQYFGPGTRLTVL.

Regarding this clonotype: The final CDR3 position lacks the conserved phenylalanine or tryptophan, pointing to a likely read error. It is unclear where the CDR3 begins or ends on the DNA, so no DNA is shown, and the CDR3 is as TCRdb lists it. This CDR3 is CASSLTDTQYS. This chain joins TRBV12-3 or TRBV12-4 and TRBJ2-3. The CDR3 length equals 11 residues, ends included.

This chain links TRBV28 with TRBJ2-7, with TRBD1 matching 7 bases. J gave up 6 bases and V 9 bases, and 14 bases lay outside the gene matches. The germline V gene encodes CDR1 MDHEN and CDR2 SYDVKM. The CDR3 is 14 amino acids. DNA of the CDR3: TGTGCCAGTAAACCCGGGACAGTTTATCGCGAGCAGTACTTC. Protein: CASKPGTVYREQYF.

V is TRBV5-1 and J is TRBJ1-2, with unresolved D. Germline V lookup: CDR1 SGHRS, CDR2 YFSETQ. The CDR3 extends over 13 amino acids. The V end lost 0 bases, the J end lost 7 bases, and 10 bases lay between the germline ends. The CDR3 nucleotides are TGCGCCAGCAGCTTGGAAGCAGAGGTTGGCTACACCTTC. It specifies CASSLEAEVGYTF. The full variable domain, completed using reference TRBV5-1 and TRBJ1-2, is KAGVTQTPRYLIKTRGQQVTLSCSPISGHRSVSWYQQTPGQGLQFLFEYFSETQRNKGNFPGRFSGRQFSNSRSEMNVSTLELGDSALYLCASSLEAEVGYTFGSGTRLTVV.

The CDR3 sequence is CASGLTSGYTGELFF. In DNA form, the CDR3 reads TGTGCTAGTGGTTTGACTAGCGGGTACACCGGGGAGCTGTTTTTT. The J gene is TRBJ2-2, the V gene TRBV12-5; 9 bases are shared with TRBD2. Germline CDR1 reads LGHNT; CDR2 reads FRNRAP. Losses at the gene ends were 2 bases for V and 3 bases for J; bases not matched to a gene: 1. The CDR3 covers 15 residues.

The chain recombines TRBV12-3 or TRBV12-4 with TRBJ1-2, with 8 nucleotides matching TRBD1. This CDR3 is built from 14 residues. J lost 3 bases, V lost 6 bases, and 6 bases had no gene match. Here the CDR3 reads CASRRSGGHYGYTF. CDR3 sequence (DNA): TGTGCCAGCAGGCGCTCAGGGGGCCACTATGGCTACACCTTC.

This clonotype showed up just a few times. The CDR3 sequence is CSVPAGSVNEQFF. Here the CDR3 DNA reads TGCAGTGTCCCAGCGGGATCTGTTAATGAGCAGTTCTTC. This chain joins TRBV20-1 and TRBJ2-5; TRBD2 matches at 7 bases. The J call may be mistaken, given a closer DNA end match to TRBJ2-1. CDR1 is DFQATT, CDR2 SNEGSKA, per germline (reference sequence). The CDR3 has 13 residues.

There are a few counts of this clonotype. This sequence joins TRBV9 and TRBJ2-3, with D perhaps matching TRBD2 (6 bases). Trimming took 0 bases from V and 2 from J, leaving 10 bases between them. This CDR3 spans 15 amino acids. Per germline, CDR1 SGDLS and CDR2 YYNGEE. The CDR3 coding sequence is TGTGCCAGCAGCGTAGGGTTAGCGGCCACAGATACGCAGTATTTT. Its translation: CASSVGLAATDTQYF.

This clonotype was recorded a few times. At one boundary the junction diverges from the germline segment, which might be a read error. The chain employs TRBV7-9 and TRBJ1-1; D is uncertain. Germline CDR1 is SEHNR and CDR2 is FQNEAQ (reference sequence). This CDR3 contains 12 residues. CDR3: CAGSPDLSEAFF. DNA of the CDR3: TGTGCCGGCAGCCCCGATTTAAGTGAAGCTTTCTTT.

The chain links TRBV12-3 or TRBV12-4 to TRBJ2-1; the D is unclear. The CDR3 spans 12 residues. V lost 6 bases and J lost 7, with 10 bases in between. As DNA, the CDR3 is TGTGCCAGCAGCCCAGACGGAAATGAGCAGTTCTTC. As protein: CASSPDGNEQFF.

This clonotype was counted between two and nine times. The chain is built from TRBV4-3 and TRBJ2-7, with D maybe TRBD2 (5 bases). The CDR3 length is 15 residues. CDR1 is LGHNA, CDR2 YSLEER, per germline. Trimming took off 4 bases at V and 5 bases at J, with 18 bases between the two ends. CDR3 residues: CASSLLDGGGHEQYF. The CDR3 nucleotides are TGCGCCAGCAGCCTACTGGACGGAGGCGGCCACGAGCAGTACTTC.

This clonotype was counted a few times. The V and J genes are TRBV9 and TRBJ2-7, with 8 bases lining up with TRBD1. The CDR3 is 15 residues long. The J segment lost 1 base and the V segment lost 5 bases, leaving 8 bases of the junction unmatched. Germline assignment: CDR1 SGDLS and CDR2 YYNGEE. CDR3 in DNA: TGTGCCAGCAGTTCCAGGACAGGGTTTTCCTACGAGCAGTACTTC. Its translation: CASSSRTGFSYEQYF.